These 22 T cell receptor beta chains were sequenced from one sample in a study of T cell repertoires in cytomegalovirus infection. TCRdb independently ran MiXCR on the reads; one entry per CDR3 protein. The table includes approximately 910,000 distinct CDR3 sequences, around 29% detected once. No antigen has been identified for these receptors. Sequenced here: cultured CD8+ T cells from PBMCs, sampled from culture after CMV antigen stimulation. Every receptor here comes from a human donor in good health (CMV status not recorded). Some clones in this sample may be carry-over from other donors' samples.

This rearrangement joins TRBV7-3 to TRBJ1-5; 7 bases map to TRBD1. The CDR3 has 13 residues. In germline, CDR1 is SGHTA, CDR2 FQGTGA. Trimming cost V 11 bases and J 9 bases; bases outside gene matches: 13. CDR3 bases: TGTGCCTGTGCAGGGGGGCCCTTAGGGCCCCAGCATTTT. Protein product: CACAGGPLGPQHF.

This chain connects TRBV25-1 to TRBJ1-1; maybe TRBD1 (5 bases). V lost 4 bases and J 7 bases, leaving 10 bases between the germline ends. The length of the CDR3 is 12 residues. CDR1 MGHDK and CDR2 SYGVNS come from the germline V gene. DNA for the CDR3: TGTGCCAGCAGTGTGGGGCTCCTTGAAGCTTTCTTT. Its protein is CASSVGLLEAFF.

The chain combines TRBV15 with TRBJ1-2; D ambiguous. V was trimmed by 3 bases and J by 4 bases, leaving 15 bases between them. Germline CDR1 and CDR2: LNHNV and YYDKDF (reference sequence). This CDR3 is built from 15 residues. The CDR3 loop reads CATSSGRGPLYGYTF. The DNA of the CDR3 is TGTGCCACCAGCAGCGGGAGAGGCCCCCTCTATGGCTACACCTTC. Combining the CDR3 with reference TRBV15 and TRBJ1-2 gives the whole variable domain DAMVIQNPRYQVTQFGKPVTLSCSQTLNHNVMYWYQQKSSQAPKLLFHYYDKDFNNEADTPDNFQSRRPNTSFCFLDIRSPGLGDTAMYLCATSSGRGPLYGYTFGSGTRLTVV.

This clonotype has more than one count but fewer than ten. This CDR3 is CASSQDRGRFNQPQHF. The CDR3 bases are TGCGCCAGCAGCCAAGATCGGGGCAGGTTCAATCAGCCCCAGCATTTT. V usage is TRBV4-1 and J usage is TRBJ1-5; weak D call: TRBD1 (5 bases). CDR3 length: 16 residues. With 0 bases removed from V and 3 bases from J, the gap between germline ends came to 12 bases. In germline, CDR1 is MGHRA, CDR2 YSYEKL.

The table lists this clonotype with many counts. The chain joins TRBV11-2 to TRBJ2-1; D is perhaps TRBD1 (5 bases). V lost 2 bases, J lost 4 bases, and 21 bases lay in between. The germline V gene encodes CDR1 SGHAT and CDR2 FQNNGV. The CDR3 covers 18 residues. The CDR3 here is CASSLRGRLAGPYNEQFF. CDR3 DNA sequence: TGTGCCAGCAGCTTAAGGGGCCGGCTGGCAGGGCCTTACAATGAGCAGTTCTTC.

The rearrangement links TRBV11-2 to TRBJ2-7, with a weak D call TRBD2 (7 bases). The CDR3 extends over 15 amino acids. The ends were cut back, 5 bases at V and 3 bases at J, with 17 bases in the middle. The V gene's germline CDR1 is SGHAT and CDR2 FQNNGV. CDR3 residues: CASSPPTGGYYEQYF. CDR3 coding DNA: TGTGCCAGCAGCCCTCCAACGGGGGGCTACTACGAGCAGTACTTC.

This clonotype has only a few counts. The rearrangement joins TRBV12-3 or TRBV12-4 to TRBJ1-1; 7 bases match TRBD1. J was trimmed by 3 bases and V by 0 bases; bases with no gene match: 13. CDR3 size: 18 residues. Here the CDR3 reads CASSLAQGTGVWDTEAFF. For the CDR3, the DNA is TGTGCCAGCAGTTTAGCGCAGGGAACAGGGGTTTGGGACACTGAAGCTTTCTTT.

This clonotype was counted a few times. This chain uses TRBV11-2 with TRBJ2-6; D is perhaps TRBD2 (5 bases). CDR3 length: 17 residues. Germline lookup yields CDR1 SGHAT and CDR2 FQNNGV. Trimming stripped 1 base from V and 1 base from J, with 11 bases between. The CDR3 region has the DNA TGTGCCAGCAGCTTAGGGACCCGGGGTTCTGGGGCCAACGTCCTGACTTTC. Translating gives CASSLGTRGSGANVLTF.

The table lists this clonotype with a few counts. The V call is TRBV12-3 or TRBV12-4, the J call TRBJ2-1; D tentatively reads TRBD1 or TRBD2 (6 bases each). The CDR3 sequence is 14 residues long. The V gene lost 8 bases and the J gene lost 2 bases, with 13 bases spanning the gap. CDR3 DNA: TGTGCCAGCCGAGGGGGGCATCCCTACAATGAGCAGTTCTTC. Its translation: CASRGGHPYNEQFF.

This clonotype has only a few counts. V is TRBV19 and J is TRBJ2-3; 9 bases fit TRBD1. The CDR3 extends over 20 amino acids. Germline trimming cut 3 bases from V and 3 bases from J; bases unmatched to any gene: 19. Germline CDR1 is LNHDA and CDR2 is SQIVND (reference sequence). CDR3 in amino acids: CASSMETSSRGQGLTDTQYF. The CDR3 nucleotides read TGTGCCAGTAGTATGGAAACGTCGTCCAGAGGACAGGGGCTGACAGATACGCAGTATTTT.

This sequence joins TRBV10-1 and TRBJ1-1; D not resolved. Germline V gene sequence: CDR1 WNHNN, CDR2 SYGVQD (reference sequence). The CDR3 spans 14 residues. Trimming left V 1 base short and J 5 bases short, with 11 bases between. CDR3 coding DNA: TGCGCCAGCAGTGAGTTCGGCGGTGATACTGAAGCTTTCTTT. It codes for CASSEFGGDTEAFF.

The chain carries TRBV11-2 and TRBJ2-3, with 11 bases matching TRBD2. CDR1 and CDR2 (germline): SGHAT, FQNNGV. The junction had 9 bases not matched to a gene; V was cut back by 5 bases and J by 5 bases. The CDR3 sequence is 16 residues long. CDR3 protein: CASSHPTSGGGDTQYF. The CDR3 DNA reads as TGTGCCAGCAGCCACCCTACTAGCGGGGGAGGAGATACGCAGTATTTT.

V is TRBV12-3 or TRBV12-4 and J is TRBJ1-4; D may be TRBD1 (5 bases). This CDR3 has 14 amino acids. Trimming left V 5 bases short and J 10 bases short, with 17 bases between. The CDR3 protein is CASSARDFKGKLFF. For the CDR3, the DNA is TGTGCCAGCAGTGCTCGGGACTTTAAAGGAAAACTGTTTTTT.

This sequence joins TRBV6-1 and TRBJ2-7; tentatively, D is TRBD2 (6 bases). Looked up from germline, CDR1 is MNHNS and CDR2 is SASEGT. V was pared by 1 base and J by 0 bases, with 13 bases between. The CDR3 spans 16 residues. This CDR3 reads CASSEGPGLRSYEQYV. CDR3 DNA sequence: TGTGCCAGCAGTGAAGGCCCGGGACTCCGCTCCTACGAGCAGTACGTC.

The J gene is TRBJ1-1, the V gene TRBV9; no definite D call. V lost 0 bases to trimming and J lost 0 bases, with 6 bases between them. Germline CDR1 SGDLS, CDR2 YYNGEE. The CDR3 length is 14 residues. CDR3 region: CASSVEGMNTEAFF. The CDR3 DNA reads TGTGCCAGCAGCGTAGAAGGGATGAACACTGAAGCTTTCTTT. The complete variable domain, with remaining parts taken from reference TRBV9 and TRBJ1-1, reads DSGVTQTPKHLITATGQRVTLRCSPRSGDLSVYWYQQSLDQGLQFLIQYYNGEERAKGNILERFSAQQFPDLHSELNLSSLELGDSALYFCASSVEGMNTEAFFGQGTRLTVV.

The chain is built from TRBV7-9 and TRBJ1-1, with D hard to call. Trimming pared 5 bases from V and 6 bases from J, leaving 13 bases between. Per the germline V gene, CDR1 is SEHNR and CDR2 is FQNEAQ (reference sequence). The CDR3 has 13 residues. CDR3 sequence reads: CASSPQEGSEAFF. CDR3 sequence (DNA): TGTGCCAGCAGCCCCCAGGAGGGATCTGAAGCTTTCTTT. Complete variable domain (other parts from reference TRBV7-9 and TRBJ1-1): DTGVSQNPRHKITKRGQNVTFRCDPISEHNRLYWYRQTLGQGPEFLTYFQNEAQLEKSRLLSDRFSAERPKGSFSTLEIQRTEQGDSAMYLCASSPQEGSEAFFGQGTRLTVV.

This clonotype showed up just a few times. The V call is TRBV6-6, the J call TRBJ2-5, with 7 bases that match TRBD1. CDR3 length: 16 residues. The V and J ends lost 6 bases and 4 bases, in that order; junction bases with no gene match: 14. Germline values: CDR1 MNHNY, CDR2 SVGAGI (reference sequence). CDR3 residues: CASSTDRVRRGETQYF. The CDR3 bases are TGTGCCAGCAGCACTGACAGGGTCCGGCGCGGAGAGACCCAGTACTTC.

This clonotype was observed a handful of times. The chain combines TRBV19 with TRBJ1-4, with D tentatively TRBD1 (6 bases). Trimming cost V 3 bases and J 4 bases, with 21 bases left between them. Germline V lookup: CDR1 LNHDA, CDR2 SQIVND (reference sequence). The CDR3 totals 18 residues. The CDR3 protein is CASSISSFNRAHNEKLFF. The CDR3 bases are TGTGCCAGTAGTATCTCGTCCTTCAACAGGGCCCATAATGAAAAACTGTTTTTT.

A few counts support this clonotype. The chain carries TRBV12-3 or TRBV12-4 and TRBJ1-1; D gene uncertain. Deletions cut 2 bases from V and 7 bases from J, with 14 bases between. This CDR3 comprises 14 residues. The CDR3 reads CASSLSSGGSEAFF. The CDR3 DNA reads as TGTGCCAGCAGTTTAAGTTCGGGCGGCAGTGAAGCTTTCTTT.

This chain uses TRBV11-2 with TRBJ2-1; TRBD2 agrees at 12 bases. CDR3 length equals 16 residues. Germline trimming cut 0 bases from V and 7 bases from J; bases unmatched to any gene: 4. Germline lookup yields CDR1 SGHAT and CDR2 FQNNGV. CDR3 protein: CASSLDSLAGGNEQFF. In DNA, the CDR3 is TGTGCCAGCAGCTTAGATTCACTAGCGGGGGGAAATGAGCAGTTCTTC.

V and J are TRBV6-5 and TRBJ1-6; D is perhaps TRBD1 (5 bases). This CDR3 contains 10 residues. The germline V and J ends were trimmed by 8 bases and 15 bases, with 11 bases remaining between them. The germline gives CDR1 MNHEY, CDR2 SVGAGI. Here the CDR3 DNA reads TGTGCCAGCGGGGGTGGGGTCCTCCACTTT. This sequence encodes CASGGGVLHF.

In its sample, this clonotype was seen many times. Written as DNA, the CDR3 is TGTGCCAGCCTGGGGGGGCCTTCCTACAATGAGCAGTTCTTC. It codes for CASLGGPSYNEQFF. The J gene is TRBJ2-1, the V gene TRBV13; the D gene is possibly TRBD2 (7 bases). The CDR3 consists of 14 residues. Trimming pared 8 bases from V and 1 base from J, leaving 12 bases between. Per germline, CDR1 PRHDT and CDR2 FYEKMQ (reference sequence).